The 15 T cell receptor beta chains below all came from one sample that was sequenced in a study of T cell responses to AZD1222 COVID-19 vaccine. Clones were read by immunoSEQ multiplex PCR, and TCRdb kept only the in-frame ones, dropping some. In the table there are under 200,000 clones, roughly 89% of which are singletons. Specimen: peripheral blood, collected on day 0 of AZD1222 vaccination. Receptors were obtained from an adult in good health.

Details on this clone: Additional DNA sequences in this sample encode the identical CDR3. The chain has TRBV5-1 and TRBJ2-5; D gene uncertain. From germline, CDR1 is SGHRS and CDR2 YFSETQ. The CDR3 length is 11 residues. Trimming cost V 2 bases and J 2 bases, with 1 base left between them. CDR3 residues: CASSFQETQYF. The CDR3 DNA reads TGCGCCAGCAGCTTTCAAGAGACCCAGTACTTC.

V usage is TRBV2 and J usage is TRBJ1-3; 7 bases are a match to TRBD1. CDR3 size: 14 residues. The V gene's germline CDR1 is SNHLY and CDR2 FYNNEI. The J segment lost 4 bases and the V segment lost 4 bases, leaving 4 bases of the junction unmatched. This CDR3 is CASSVTGAGNTIYF. The CDR3 bases are TGTGCCAGCAGTGTTACAGGGGCAGGAAACACCATATATTTT.

The J gene is TRBJ2-1, the V gene TRBV18, with 8 bases aligning to TRBD1. CDR3 length: 16 residues. V lost 4 bases to trimming and J lost 6 bases; unmatched junction nucleotides: 11. From germline, CDR1 is KGHSH and CDR2 LQKENI. The CDR3 here is CASSRRGLEVLNEQFF. The CDR3 DNA sequence: TGTGCCAGCTCACGCAGGGGGCTAGAAGTGCTCAATGAGCAGTTCTTC.

The chain joins TRBV11-2 to TRBJ1-3; D remains unclear. Per the germline V gene, CDR1 is SGHAT and CDR2 is FQNNGV. The CDR3 is 16 amino acids. The germline V and J ends were trimmed by 5 bases and 0 bases, with 14 bases remaining between them. CDR3 coding DNA: TGTGCCAGCAGCCAAATTAACCTTGGCTCTGGAAACACCATATATTTT. It encodes CASSQINLGSGNTIYF.

This chain joins TRBV19 and TRBJ1-2; D remains unclear. The germline V gene has CDR1 LNHDA and CDR2 SQIVND (reference sequence). Trimming removed 3 bases at V and 4 bases at J, with 12 bases between. This CDR3 has 14 residues. CDR3 protein: CASSISFSPYGYTF. The CDR3 nucleotides read TGTGCCAGTAGTATTTCCTTTTCACCCTATGGCTACACCTTC.

The J gene is TRBJ2-2, the V gene TRBV4-3; TRBD2 matches 14 bases. Unmatched junction bases numbered 6, after V lost 4 bases and J lost 5 bases. The CDR3 is 17 residues long. The germline CDR1 and CDR2 sequences are LGHNA and YSLEER. This CDR3 reads CASSPGTSGGRTGELFF. The DNA of the CDR3 is TGCGCCAGCAGCCCCGGGACTAGCGGGGGTAGGACCGGGGAGCTGTTTTTT.

This rearrangement joins TRBV10-1 to TRBJ2-1; D perhaps matches TRBD1 (5 bases). V was clipped by 4 bases and J by 7 bases, with 14 bases between them. The CDR3 totals 14 residues. The germline gives CDR1 WNHNN, CDR2 SYGVQD (reference sequence). The DNA for the CDR3 is TGCGCCAGCAGTGGGTCAGGGCCGTTGAATGAGCAGTTCTTC. This codes for CASSGSGPLNEQFF.

The table lists this clone with a count of one. V usage is TRBV18 and J usage is TRBJ1-1; a weak D match, TRBD1 (6 bases). From germline, CDR1 is KGHSH and CDR2 LQKENI. Trimming stripped 4 bases from V and 5 bases from J, with 8 bases between. This CDR3 is built from 12 residues. The CDR3 loop reads CASSLQGTEAFF. DNA for the CDR3: TGTGCCAGCTCACTACAGGGAACTGAAGCTTTCTTT.

V is TRBV7-2 and J is TRBJ2-7; D remains unclear. With 6 bases removed from V and 4 bases from J, the gap between germline ends came to 13 bases. This CDR3 region has 13 residues. Germline V gives CDR1 SGHTA, CDR2 FQGNSA. The CDR3 sequence is CASSFYTGYEQYF. The CDR3 coding sequence is TGTGCCAGCAGTTTCTATACGGGTTACGAGCAGTACTTC.

The V gene is TRBV19, the J gene TRBJ2-2; TRBD1 matches at 11 bases. The trim removed 7 bases at V and 5 bases at J, leaving 9 bases unmatched. CDR3 length equals 16 residues. The germline CDR1 and CDR2 sequences are LNHDA and SQIVND (reference sequence). CDR3 nucleotides: TGTGCCAGTACCCCCCGAGGACAGGGGGCAACCGGGGAGCTGTTTTTT. Translated: CASTPRGQGATGELFF.

This chain joins TRBV4-1 and TRBJ2-4, with D unclear. From germline, CDR1 is MGHRA and CDR2 YSYEKL. The CDR3 has 13 amino acids. V lost 3 bases and J lost 4, with 7 bases in between. The CDR3 sequence: CASSHPEKNIQYF. The CDR3, as DNA: TGCGCCAGCAGCCATCCAGAAAAAAACATTCAGTACTTC.

This chain connects TRBV7-9 to TRBJ1-2; D perhaps matches TRBD1 (5 bases). Germline CDR1 SEHNR, CDR2 FQNEAQ (reference sequence). The CDR3 totals 14 residues. Trimming took off 6 bases at V and 6 bases at J, with 17 bases between the two ends. The chain's CDR3 is CASRVWSGTNGYTF. DNA of the CDR3: TGTGCCAGCAGGGTTTGGAGTGGGACCAATGGCTACACCTTC.

DNA of the CDR3: TGTGCCAGCAGTCAGGGGATCAATGAGCAGTTCTTC. Translating gives CASSQGINEQFF. The rearrangement uses TRBV27 and TRBJ2-1, with D possibly TRBD1 on 6 matching bases. The CDR3 sequence is 12 residues long. Trimming shortened V by 5 bases and J by 6 bases, and 8 bases separated the two germline ends. Germline V gene data show CDR1 as MNHEY and CDR2 as SMNVEV (reference sequence).

The chain employs TRBV18 and TRBJ1-2; D is uncertain. Germline V lookup: CDR1 KGHSH, CDR2 LQKENI. The ends were cut back, 3 bases at V and 5 bases at J, with 16 bases in the middle. This CDR3 has 15 residues. The CDR3 here is CASSPLPTEKYGYTF. DNA for the CDR3: TGTGCCAGCTCACCGCTCCCCACAGAGAAATATGGCTACACCTTC.

This clone appeared a single time. V gene TRBV19 combines with J gene TRBJ1-5; 7 bases are a match to TRBD1. V lost 7 bases, J lost 0 bases, and 9 bases stayed unmatched. Germline V lookup: CDR1 LNHDA, CDR2 SQIVND (reference sequence). The CDR3 runs 16 residues. The CDR3 spells CASTATGSYSNQPQHF. CDR3 DNA sequence: TGTGCCAGTACCGCGACAGGGTCTTATAGCAATCAGCCCCAGCATTTT.